These 16 T cell receptor beta chains share one sample of origin, sequenced in a study of blood T cells in healthy people across ages. Next came a second PCR, run for about 7 to 11 cycles, which used a sample-barcoded 5' primer along with a J-beta primer mix. Each CDR3 protein gets one entry after TCRdb re-called the 5' RACE reads with MiXCR. The table lists around 900,000 distinct CDR3 sequences, just over 50% of them singletons. Sequencing input: blood. Receptors originate from a woman aged 60-70 years in good health.

In this sample, this clonotype turned up once. The chain combines TRBV20-1 with TRBJ2-3; D not certain. The germline V and J ends were trimmed by 3 bases and 10 bases, with 8 bases remaining between them. The CDR3 loop spans 10 amino acids. Germline V gives CDR1 DFQATT, CDR2 SNEGSKA (reference sequence). This chain's CDR3 is CSASLLSQYF. The CDR3 coding sequence is TGCAGTGCTAGTTTGTTGTCGCAGTATTTT.

The chain recombines TRBV5-1 with TRBJ2-4; D is uncertain. Germline V gene lookup returns CDR1 SGHRS and CDR2 YFSETQ. CDR3 length: 16 residues. The V end was cut by 1 base, the J end by 0 bases, with 11 bases between. The CDR3 is CASSLYPDLAKNIQYF. In DNA form, the CDR3 reads TGCGCCAGCAGCTTGTATCCAGATCTAGCCAAAAACATTCAGTACTTC.

The rearrangement links TRBV18 to TRBJ2-5; a possible D gene is TRBD1 (5 bases). V was shortened by 6 bases and J by 5 bases, with 16 bases between the two germline ends. The CDR3 covers 14 residues. Germline values: CDR1 KGHSH, CDR2 LQKENI. CDR3 sequence reads: CASSHVGREETQYF. In DNA, the CDR3 is TGTGCCAGCTCCCACGTGGGGCGAGAGGAGACCCAGTACTTC.

The chain combines TRBV7-9 with TRBJ2-7, with 11 positions matching TRBD2. CDR1 is SEHNR, CDR2 FQNEAQ, per germline (reference sequence). Trimming removed 1 base from V and 2 bases from J; junction bases left unmatched: 7. The CDR3 runs 17 residues. CDR3 protein: CASSLVSGRAGAYEQYF. CDR3 nucleotide sequence: TGTGCCAGCAGCTTAGTTAGCGGGAGGGCGGGGGCCTACGAGCAGTACTTC.

The gene calls are TRBV2 and TRBJ2-5, with a weak D call TRBD2 (6 bases). Germline V gene lookup returns CDR1 SNHLY and CDR2 FYNNEI. Trimming took off 7 bases at V and 5 bases at J, with 11 bases between the two ends. This CDR3 comprises 12 residues. The CDR3, as DNA: TGTGCCAGCAAGGCGGGGTGGGAGACCCAGTACTTC. This encodes CASKAGWETQYF.

The chain carries TRBV20-1 and TRBJ2-1; D possibly matches TRBD1 or TRBD2 (5 bases each). Germline V gene data show CDR1 as DFQATT and CDR2 as SNEGSKA (reference sequence). Trimming removed 6 bases at V and 4 bases at J, with 16 bases between. This CDR3 spans 14 amino acids. The CDR3 nucleotides read TGCAGTGCAGATGAGGGACCAGATTACAATGAGCAGTTCTTC. Protein: CSADEGPDYNEQFF.

This clonotype was detected a few times. The rearrangement joins TRBV4-1 to TRBJ2-7; the match to TRBD2 covers 9 bases. CDR1 and CDR2 from the germline V gene are MGHRA and YSYEKL. The V gene end was trimmed by 3 bases and the J gene end by 2 bases; junction bases not matched to a gene: 14. The CDR3 has 18 amino acids. The CDR3 region has the DNA TGCGCCAGCAGCCATTCCCCGGCTAGCGGGACCTCAGCCTACGAGCAGTACTTC. Protein product: CASSHSPASGTSAYEQYF.

V gene TRBV2 combines with J gene TRBJ2-7; 7 bases are a match to TRBD1. V shed 8 bases, J shed 5 bases, and the junction held 12 bases outside the gene matches. This CDR3 comprises 14 residues. Per the germline V gene, CDR1 is SNHLY and CDR2 is FYNNEI. The CDR3 sequence: CASSSGQATNEQYF. The DNA of the CDR3 is TGTGCCAGCTCCTCCGGACAGGCGACCAACGAGCAGTACTTC.

J is TRBJ2-1 and V is TRBV5-1; D gene unclear. V lost 4 bases and J lost 0, with 8 bases in between. The length of the CDR3 is 14 residues. Germline lookup yields CDR1 SGHRS and CDR2 YFSETQ. The CDR3 region has the DNA TGCGCCAGCAGCGTACAAGTCTCCTACAATGAGCAGTTCTTC. This translates into CASSVQVSYNEQFF.

The gene calls are TRBV6-2 or TRBV6-3 and TRBJ2-3; 10 bases are a match to TRBD2. This CDR3 spans 17 amino acids. V lost 4 bases, J lost 3 bases, and 10 bases stayed unmatched. CDR1 and CDR2 from the germline V gene are MNHEY and SVGEGT. As DNA, the CDR3 is TGTGCCAGCAGTTTGGGTTTGCTAGCGGGAGTAACAGATACGCAGTATTTT. As protein: CASSLGLLAGVTDTQYF.

This chain uses TRBV9 with TRBJ1-2, with 8 bases lining up with TRBD1. In germline, CDR1 is SGDLS, CDR2 YYNGEE. The CDR3 extends over 15 amino acids. The V and J ends lost 3 bases and 8 bases, in that order; junction bases with no gene match: 12. The CDR3 region is CASSASNQGAGGYTF. Written as DNA, the CDR3 is TGTGCCAGCAGCGCCTCAAATCAGGGGGCTGGAGGCTACACCTTC.

To note about this clonotype: Mismatch with germline at one junction end may stem from a read error. The gene calls are TRBV25-1 and TRBJ1-5; possibly TRBD1 for D (6 bases). The germline V gene encodes CDR1 MGHDK and CDR2 SYGVNS. This CDR3 comprises 13 residues. The CDR3 here is CASSPGDNQPQHF. DNA of the CDR3: TGTGCTAGCAGTCCAGGGGACAATCAGCCCCAGCATTTT.

This clonotype has a handful of counts. CDR3 residues: CATSRVREAKNIQYF. The DNA of the CDR3 is TGTGCCACCAGCAGAGTGAGGGAAGCCAAAAACATTCAGTACTTC. The chain recombines TRBV15 with TRBJ2-4; TRBD2 is a possible D gene (5 bases). The CDR3 is made up of 15 amino acids. Germline assignment: CDR1 LNHNV and CDR2 YYDKDF (reference sequence). Trimming shortened V by 1 base and J by 0 bases, and 7 bases separated the two germline ends.

This clonotype was recorded only once. At one end, the junction sequence differs from germline, possibly due to a read error. This sequence joins TRBV29-1 and TRBJ1-5; D not certain. CDR3 length: 13 amino acids. The germline CDR1 and CDR2 sequences are SQVTM and ANQGSEA. CDR3 region: CSVRVSTNQPRHF. DNA for the CDR3: TGCAGCGTAAGGGTTTCAACCAATCAGCCCCGGCATTTT. Together with reference TRBV29-1 and TRBJ1-5, the CDR3 gives the full variable domain: SAVISQKPSRDICQRGTSLTIQCQVDSQVTMMFWYRQQPGQSLTLIATANQGSEATYESGFVIDKFPISRPNLTFSTLTVSNMSPEDSSIYLCSVRVSTNQPRHFGDGTRLSIL.

This chain connects TRBV27 to TRBJ2-4; the match to TRBD2 covers 8 bases. The J call may be incorrect, as the DNA end agrees better with TRBJ2-7. CDR1 and CDR2 from the germline V gene are MNHEY and SMNVEV (reference sequence). The CDR3 length is 16 residues. CDR3 in DNA: TGTGCCAGCAGTTTTCGCAGACCGGGACTAGCCTACGAGCAGTACTTC. Amino acid sequence: CASSFRRPGLAYEQYF.

This clonotype appeared many times. J is TRBJ2-7 and V is TRBV6-1; 7 nucleotides align to TRBD1. CDR3 length equals 15 residues. The junction had 8 bases not matched to a gene; V was cut back by 3 bases and J by 3 bases. Germline CDR1 reads MNHNS; CDR2 reads SASEGT. In DNA form, the CDR3 reads TGTGCCAGCAGTGATGAGGGGGCAGGGGGCTACGAGCAGTACTTC. Protein product: CASSDEGAGGYEQYF.